Listed below are T cell receptor beta chains from one sample, sequenced in a study of cytomegalovirus exposure and HLA in healthy donors. Method: immunoSEQ multiplex PCR; TCRdb's copy keeps in-frame clones and lacks some. The sample consists of roughly 200,000 clones, 80% of them appearing once. Material for sequencing was PBMCs. Receptor source: a man aged 40-50 years in good health and CMV-seronegative. CDR3s include the opening cysteine and the closing phenylalanine or tryptophan. The order of the fields is D gene, clone size, V gene, J gene, CDR3 protein, CDR3 DNA. The D gene is left open where the match is weak. Size is stated for part of the rows, as once, few or many counts, or as a class when the clone is expanded.

-	few	TRBV7-2	TRBJ2-5	CASSRQLQETQYF	TGTGCCAGCAGTAGACAGCTACAAGAGACCCAGTACTTC
-	-	TRBV10-3	TRBJ1-2	CATEASGNDGYTF	TGTGCCACCGAGGCTTCAGGGAATGATGGCTACACCTTC
TRBD2	-	TRBV7-2	TRBJ2-7	CASSSTEREGLYEQYF	TGTGCCAGCAGCTCTACTGAGCGGGAGGGCCTCTACGAGCAGTACTTC
-	-	TRBV30	TRBJ2-7	CAWTPLSGEQYF	TGTGCCTGGACCCCTCTTAGCGGCGAGCAGTACTTC
TRBD1	once	TRBV2	TRBJ2-7	CASRQGFYEQYF	TGTGCCAGCAGACAGGGGTTCTACGAGCAGTACTTC
-	-	TRBV11-2	TRBJ2-7	CASSLGWGDYEQYF	TGTGCCAGCAGCTTAGGCTGGGGGGACTACGAGCAGTACTTC
TRBD1	-	TRBV18	TRBJ1-2	CASSQRQGDNYGYTF	TGTGCCAGCTCTCAAAGACAGGGGGACAACTATGGCTACACCTTC
-	-	TRBV7-8	TRBJ2-2	CASSPSPDSRGTGELFF	TGTGCCAGCAGCCCCTCCCCAGACAGCCGCGGCACCGGGGAGCTGTTTTTT
-	-	TRBV6-1	TRBJ2-1	CASSGGLPYNEQFF	TGTGCCAGCAGTGGCGGACTACCCTACAATGAGCAGTTCTTC
TRBD1	-	TRBV7-8	TRBJ1-1	CASSPLVGGGTEAFF	TGTGCCAGCAGCCCCCTGGTAGGGGGCGGCACTGAAGCTTTCTTT
TRBD1	-	TRBV7-9	TRBJ1-1	CASSLQGGNTEAFF	TGTGCCAGCAGCTTACAGGGGGGAAACACTGAAGCTTTCTTT
TRBD2	few	TRBV11-2	TRBJ2-7	CASSVGVRGGGMVYEQYF	TGTGCCAGCAGCGTAGGGGTCCGGGGGGGAGGGATGGTCTACGAGCAGTACTTC
-	-	TRBV7-2	TRBJ2-7	CASSLSSYEQYF	TGTGCCAGCAGCTTATCTTCCTACGAGCAGTACTTC
TRBD1	-	TRBV18	TRBJ2-5	CASSQRTGSGETQYF	TGTGCCAGCTCACAGCGGACAGGAAGCGGAGAGACCCAGTACTTC
TRBD1	-	TRBV4-3	TRBJ1-5	CASSQEPGGQPQHF	TGCGCCAGCAGCCAAGAACCAGGGGGACAGCCCCAGCATTTT
-	-	TRBV9	TRBJ1-2	CASSVVDSLYGYTF	TGTGCCAGCAGCGTAGTCGACAGCCTCTATGGCTACACCTTC
-	-	TRBV15	TRBJ1-3	CATSSPGPGAGNTTYF	TGTGCCACCAGCAGTCCTGGACCAGGGGCTGGAAACACCACATATTTT
-	-	TRBV30	TRBJ2-1	CAWSGGASNSYNEQFF	TGTGCCTGGAGTGGGGGAGCGTCGAACTCCTACAATGAGCAGTTCTTC
-	-	TRBV9	TRBJ1-6	CASSERPANSPLHF	TGTGCCAGCAGCGAACGGCCAGCGAATTCACCCCTCCACTTT
TRBD1	-	TRBV15	TRBJ1-1	CATSLTGQGYMNTEAFF	TGTGCCACCAGCTTGACGGGACAGGGCTACATGAACACTGAAGCTTTCTTT
TRBD2	once	TRBV2	TRBJ2-3	CASSVENMGLAVQDTQYF	TGTGCCAGCAGTGTCGAAAATATGGGACTAGCGGTGCAAGATACGCAGTATTTT
-	-	TRBV14	TRBJ2-2	CASSQRTVANTGELFF	TGTGCCAGCAGCCAGCGGACAGTCGCGAACACCGGGGAGCTGTTTTTT
-	-	TRBV4-1	TRBJ2-7	CASKQLSSYEQYF	TGCGCCAGCAAGCAATTAAGCTCCTACGAGCAGTACTTC
-	-	TRBV25-1	TRBJ1-6	CASSGDSSSYNSPLHF	TGTGCCAGCAGTGGTGACAGTAGCTCCTATAATTCACCCCTCCACTTT
-	-	TRBV6-5	TRBJ1-4	CASCGGMENEKLFF	TGTGCCAGCTGCGGGGGGATGGAAAATGAAAAACTGTTTTTT
TRBD1	-	TRBV6-5	TRBJ2-7	CASSTEGTGVEQYF	TGTGCCAGCAGTACCGAGGGGACAGGGGTGGAGCAGTACTTC
-	-	TRBV2	TRBJ1-2	CASRADKRGYTF	TGTGCCAGCAGGGCCGACAAGAGAGGCTACACCTTC
-	-	TRBV4-3	TRBJ2-3	CASSQIASDTQYF	TGCGCCAGCAGCCAGATAGCGTCAGATACGCAGTATTTT
-	-	TRBV5-5	TRBJ1-5	CASSDDGFSNQPQHF	TGTGCCAGCAGCGACGACGGGTTTAGCAATCAGCCCCAGCATTTT
-	-	TRBV2	TRBJ1-5	CASTQGRNQPQHF	TGTGCCAGCACGCAGGGGCGCAATCAGCCCCAGCATTTT
-	-	TRBV10-3	TRBJ1-1	CAISLGQKNTEAFF	TGTGCCATCAGTCTCGGACAGAAGAACACTGAAGCTTTCTTT
TRBD2	once	TRBV7-9	TRBJ2-7	CASSSPSGTSGLSPYEQYF	TGTGCCAGCAGCTCACCATCCGGGACTAGCGGGTTGTCGCCCTACGAGCAGTACTTC
-	few	TRBV7-9	TRBJ2-7	CASSLDARNYEQYF	TGTGCCAGCAGCTTGGATGCCAGGAACTACGAGCAGTACTTC
-	-	TRBV11-3	TRBJ2-7	CASSLVPGAYEQYF	TGTGCCAGCAGCTTAGTACCCGGGGCCTACGAGCAGTACTTC
TRBD1	few	TRBV4-1	TRBJ2-1	CASSQTGTGSNEQFF	TGCGCCAGCAGTCAAACCGGGACAGGGAGCAATGAGCAGTTCTTC
-	-	TRBV5-6	TRBJ2-1	CASGREYNEQFF	TGTGCCAGCGGCAGGGAATATAATGAGCAGTTCTTC
TRBD1	-	TRBV7-2	TRBJ1-2	CASSTGTGGGGYGYTF	TGTGCCAGCAGTACCGGGACAGGGGGCGGCGGCTATGGCTACACCTTC
TRBD1	-	TRBV7-9	TRBJ1-5	CASSPGTVNQPQHF	TGTGCCAGCAGTCCCGGGACAGTCAATCAGCCCCAGCATTTT
-	few	TRBV6-6	TRBJ1-2	CASSYVGGAGGYTF	TGTGCCAGCAGTTACGTGGGGGGGGCCGGCGGCTACACCTTC
-	-	TRBV5-4	TRBJ2-2	CASSPGGQNTGELFF	TGTGCCAGCAGCCCGGGCGGGCAGAACACCGGGGAGCTGTTTTTT
TRBD2	-	TRBV10-3	TRBJ2-2	CATYGGGKTNTGELFF	TGTGCCACCTATGGGGGGGGAAAAACGAACACCGGGGAGCTGTTTTTT
TRBD2	-	TRBV10-3	TRBJ2-1	CAISEFSGGPYNEQFF	TGTGCCATCAGTGAGTTTAGCGGGGGACCCTACAATGAGCAGTTCTTC
-	-	TRBV7-3	TRBJ2-7	CASSLGPEYEQYF	TGTGCCAGCAGCTTAGGTCCGGAGTACGAGCAGTACTTC
TRBD1	-	TRBV15	TRBJ1-4	CATSRGDSSTNEKLFF	TGTGCCACCAGCAGAGGGGACAGCTCAACTAATGAAAAACTGTTTTTT
-	-	TRBV27	TRBJ1-5	CASSSRVKGNQPQHF	TGTGCCAGCAGTTCCAGGGTAAAAGGCAATCAGCCCCAGCATTTT
TRBD1	-	TRBV7-9	TRBJ2-6	CASSFRGTGARKGANVLTF	TGTGCCAGCAGCTTTCGAGGGACAGGGGCGCGTAAAGGGGCCAACGTCCTGACTTTC
-	-	TRBV9	TRBJ1-6	CASSATGFNSPLHF	TGTGCCAGCAGCGCTACAGGGTTCAATTCACCCCTCCACTTT
-	-	TRBV6-5	TRBJ2-3	CASSGDLSTDTQYF	TGTGCCAGCAGTGGGGACTTAAGCACAGATACGCAGTATTTT
TRBD1	-	TRBV18	TRBJ2-3	CASSYRDRDTQYF	TGTGCCAGCTCGTACCGGGACAGAGATACGCAGTATTTT
-	-	TRBV18	TRBJ2-7	CASSPQGQREQYF	TGTGCCAGCTCACCTCAGGGGCAACGGGAGCAGTACTTC
-	-	TRBV5-4	TRBJ2-5	CASRGGVKGRTETQYF	TGTGCCAGCAGAGGGGGGGTGAAGGGTAGGACCGAGACCCAGTACTTC
-	-	TRBV6-1	TRBJ1-1	CATYRVMNTEAFF	TGTGCCACCTACAGGGTCATGAACACTGAAGCTTTCTTT
TRBD2	once	TRBV29-1	TRBJ2-3	CSVDQASGIADTQYF	TGCAGCGTTGATCAGGCTAGCGGGATCGCAGATACGCAGTATTTT
TRBD2	-	TRBV9	TRBJ2-3	CASSVTASGGRGTDTQYF	TGTGCCAGCAGCGTAACGGCTAGCGGAGGGAGGGGCACAGATACGCAGTATTTT
-	-	TRBV5-5	TRBJ1-1	CASSLVTASTNTEAFF	TGTGCCAGCAGCTTGGTGACAGCTTCCACGAACACTGAAGCTTTCTTT
TRBD2	-	TRBV5-1	TRBJ2-1	CASSLRTQPGLAQNNEQFF	TGCGCCAGCAGCTTGAGGACGCAACCGGGACTAGCACAAAACAATGAGCAGTTCTTC